These 11 T cell receptor beta chains came from one sample sequenced in a study of neurological immune-mediated disorders. TCRdb processed the 5' RACE reads anew with MiXCR; each CDR3 protein has one entry. The sample lists over 15,000 distinct CDR3 sequences; about 15% were seen once. The material sequenced was PBMCs. Receptors were obtained from a man between 60 and 75 years old with HTLV-1-associated myelopathy (HAM/TSP).

Many counts were recorded for this clonotype. The CDR3 loop reads CASSPRWGATSQETQYF. The CDR3 DNA is TGTGCCAGCAGCCCGAGGTGGGGGGCCACATCTCAAGAGACCCAGTACTTC. This chain links TRBV9 with TRBJ2-5, with D perhaps being TRBD1 or TRBD2 (6 bases each). Trimming took off 4 bases at V and 2 bases at J, with 21 bases between the two ends. The CDR3 has 17 amino acids. Germline CDR1 SGDLS, CDR2 YYNGEE.

This clonotype is medium-sized in the sample. This chain uses TRBV3-1 with TRBJ2-7; D remains unclear. CDR1 and CDR2 (germline): LGHDT, YNNKEL (reference sequence). This CDR3 has 12 residues. V was trimmed by 2 bases and J by 5 bases, leaving 7 bases between them. The CDR3 spells CASSQTANEQYF. CDR3 sequence (DNA): TGTGCCAGCAGCCAAACTGCCAACGAGCAGTACTTC.

This clonotype rates as medium-sized. J is TRBJ2-1 and V is TRBV6-5, with unresolved D. The germline V gene has CDR1 MNHEY and CDR2 SVGAGI. V lost 2 bases and J 0 bases, leaving 8 bases between the germline ends. The CDR3 sequence is 15 residues long. The CDR3 DNA is TGTGCCAGCAGTTACCAGTCTAGCTCCTACAATGAGCAGTTCTTC. It codes for CASSYQSSSYNEQFF.

This clonotype is medium-sized (0.01 to 0.1%) within its sample. Written as DNA, the CDR3 is TGTGCCAGCAGCTTATCCTATAATTCACCCCTCCACTTT. It yields the protein CASSLSYNSPLHF. V and J are TRBV7-2 and TRBJ1-6; D ambiguous. V was shortened by 2 bases and J by 1 base, with 0 bases between the two germline ends. Per germline, CDR1 SGHTA and CDR2 FQGNSA. The CDR3 has 13 amino acids.

This clonotype is medium-sized (0.01 to 0.1%) in the sample. The J gene is TRBJ2-5, the V gene TRBV5-6, with D perhaps being TRBD1 or TRBD2 (6 bases each). CDR1 and CDR2 (germline): SGHDT, YYEEEE. There are 15 residues in the CDR3. With 4 bases removed from V and 0 bases from J, the gap between germline ends came to 13 bases. This CDR3 reads CASSPRGEYQETQYF. In nucleotides, the CDR3 is TGTGCCAGCAGCCCGAGGGGGGAGTACCAAGAGACCCAGTACTTC.

J is TRBJ2-5 and V is TRBV11-2; D not resolved. V lost 7 bases, J lost 5 bases, and 11 bases lay in between. This CDR3 region has 12 residues. Germline-derived CDR1 and CDR2 are SGHAT and FQNNGV. CDR3 region: CASTTGSETQYF. As DNA, the CDR3 is TGTGCCAGCACCACCGGTTCGGAGACCCAGTACTTC.

This clonotype came up many times. The gene calls are TRBV27 and TRBJ2-7, with D perhaps TRBD2 (5 bases). Germline CDR1 reads MNHEY; CDR2 reads SMNVEV (reference sequence). V gave up 5 bases and J gave up 2 bases, with 13 bases separating them. The CDR3 is made up of 14 amino acids. CDR3 residues: CASSPSGGPYEQYF. DNA for the CDR3: TGTGCCAGCAGTCCGAGCGGCGGTCCCTACGAGCAGTACTTC.

This clonotype was detected many times. This rearrangement joins TRBV5-1 to TRBJ2-2; 7 bases map to TRBD2. This CDR3 has 15 amino acids. The germline V gene encodes CDR1 SGHRS and CDR2 YFSETQ. With V trimmed by 5 bases and J by 5 bases, 9 bases remained unmatched. Here the CDR3 reads CASRSTSEATGELFF. The CDR3 nucleotides are TGCGCCAGCAGATCCACTAGCGAGGCGACCGGGGAGCTGTTTTTT. The variable domain in full, completed from reference TRBV5-1 and TRBJ2-2, reads KAGVTQTPRYLIKTRGQQVTLSCSPISGHRSVSWYQQTPGQGLQFLFEYFSETQRNKGNFPGRFSGRQFSNSRSEMNVSTLELGDSALYLCASRSTSEATGELFFGEGSRLTVL.

This clonotype was seen many times. The CDR3 protein is CSALTSGGREQYF. The DNA for the CDR3 is TGCAGTGCTTTGACTAGCGGGGGGCGCGAGCAGTACTTC. The V gene is TRBV20-1, the J gene TRBJ2-7; 13 nucleotides agree with TRBD2. Germline trimming cut 5 bases from V and 6 bases from J; bases unmatched to any gene: 4. The CDR3 loop spans 13 amino acids. Germline V gene lookup returns CDR1 DFQATT and CDR2 SNEGSKA (reference sequence).

This clonotype was detected many times. The chain recombines TRBV7-8 with TRBJ2-2; TRBD2 matches 14 bases. The germline V gene encodes CDR1 SGHVS and CDR2 FQNEAQ. The CDR3 spans 18 residues. With V trimmed by 4 bases and J by 2 bases, 6 bases remained unmatched. CDR3: CASSSSGLAGANTGELFF. In nucleotides, the CDR3 is TGTGCCAGCAGCTCCTCGGGACTAGCGGGGGCCAACACCGGGGAGCTGTTTTTT.

This clonotype was found many times. This sequence joins TRBV7-8 and TRBJ1-1; 7 positions agree with TRBD1. Germline loops: CDR1 SGHVS, CDR2 FQNEAQ. CDR3 size: 16 residues. Losses at the gene ends were 4 bases for V and 2 bases for J; bases not matched to a gene: 10. The CDR3 loop reads CASSYRTGTANTEAFF. For the CDR3, the DNA is TGTGCCAGCAGCTACAGAACCGGGACAGCTAACACTGAAGCTTTCTTT.